These 12 T cell receptor beta chains originate from one sample sequenced in a study of T cell changes during pregnancy in multiple sclerosis. Clones were read by immunoSEQ multiplex PCR, and TCRdb kept only the in-frame ones, dropping some. The sample has about 62,000 clones; approximately 94% are singletons. This specimen was CD8+ T cells from peripheral blood mononuclear cells, taken in the second trimester of pregnancy. These receptors were collected from a female donor with multiple sclerosis, enrolled in a pregnancy study.

This sequence joins TRBV29-1 and TRBJ2-3; D is possibly TRBD2 (6 bases). There are 16 residues in the CDR3. The germline V gene encodes CDR1 SQVTM and CDR2 ANQGSEA. Trimming cost V 0 bases and J 0 bases, with 13 bases left between them. The CDR3 region is CSVEDGEVPSTDTQYF. The CDR3 DNA sequence: TGCAGCGTTGAAGATGGGGAGGTTCCTAGCACAGATACGCAGTATTTT.

This chain links TRBV27 with TRBJ2-7; D is perhaps TRBD2 (6 bases). The CDR3 runs to 14 residues. CDR1 and CDR2 (germline): MNHEY, SMNVEV (reference sequence). Trimming stripped 3 bases from V and 4 bases from J, with 13 bases between. The DNA of the CDR3 is TGTGCCAGCAGTTTTCCAGGCGCGGGGTACGAGCAGTACTTC. Amino acids: CASSFPGAGYEQYF.

This chain uses TRBV9 with TRBJ2-3; perhaps TRBD2 as D (6 bases). There are 13 residues in the CDR3. Trimming took 1 base from V and 6 from J, leaving 9 bases between them. Germline loops: CDR1 SGDLS, CDR2 YYNGEE. This chain's CDR3 is CASSVTGADTQYF. CDR3 bases: TGTGCCAGCAGCGTAACGGGAGCCGATACGCAGTATTTT.

The CDR3 region is CASSPSGGSYEQYF. The CDR3 nucleotides read TGTGCCAGTAGTCCTTCCGGAGGAAGCTACGAGCAGTACTTC. The chain combines TRBV19 with TRBJ2-7; weak D call: TRBD2 (5 bases). The CDR3 spans 14 residues. Germline assignment: CDR1 LNHDA and CDR2 SQIVND (reference sequence). Trimming took 5 bases from V and 3 from J, leaving 14 bases between them.

The chain recombines TRBV7-6 with TRBJ2-7; 9 nucleotides line up with TRBD1. The CDR3 spans 14 residues. V was clipped by 5 bases and J by 5 bases; unmatched bases: 7. The germline CDR1 and CDR2 sequences are SGHVS and FNYEAQ. The CDR3 sequence: CASSIGQGLDEQYF. The CDR3 DNA reads as TGTGCCAGCAGCATTGGACAGGGGTTGGACGAGCAGTACTTC.

The chain couples TRBV12-5 to TRBJ2-7; D remains unclear. The length of the CDR3 is 12 residues. The germline V and J ends were trimmed by 2 bases and 4 bases, with 6 bases remaining between them. Germline loops: CDR1 LGHNT, CDR2 FRNRAP. CDR3 nucleotides: TGTGCTAGTGGTTTGCCCCATTACGAGCAGTACTTC. Translated: CASGLPHYEQYF.

The gene calls are TRBV29-1 and TRBJ1-1, with 11 bases that match TRBD1. V lost 4 bases, J lost 1 base, and 2 bases stayed unmatched. The CDR3 has 14 residues. Germline CDR1 and CDR2: SQVTM and ANQGSEA. The CDR3 DNA reads TGCAGCGTTGGAGGACAGGGGGCGAACACTGAAGCTTTCTTT. The encoded protein is CSVGGQGANTEAFF. Drawing the rest from reference TRBV29-1 and TRBJ1-1, the complete variable domain is SAVISQKPSRDICQRGTSLTIQCQVDSQVTMMFWYRQQPGQSLTLIATANQGSEATYESGFVIDKFPISRPNLTFSTLTVSNMSPEDSSIYLCSVGGQGANTEAFFGQGTRLTVV.

V gene TRBV5-4 combines with J gene TRBJ2-1, with 10 bases matching TRBD1. Germline assignment: CDR1 SGHNT and CDR2 YYREEE (reference sequence). This CDR3 contains 16 residues. Germline trimming cut 2 bases from V and 3 bases from J; bases unmatched to any gene: 5. Written as DNA, the CDR3 is TGTGCCAGCAGCTTATCCGGACAGGGGGACTACAATGAGCAGTTCTTC. As protein: CASSLSGQGDYNEQFF.

The chain joins TRBV5-1 to TRBJ1-2, with D unclear. Germline values: CDR1 SGHRS, CDR2 YFSETQ. Trimming removed 2 bases from V and 0 bases from J, with 5 bases in between. There are 13 residues in the CDR3. Here the CDR3 reads CASSFGSNYGYTF. DNA of the CDR3: TGCGCCAGCAGCTTCGGGTCTAACTATGGCTACACCTTC.

This clone is termed medium-sized. The chain links TRBV4-2 to TRBJ2-7, with a tentative D call TRBD2 (5 bases). This CDR3 has 15 amino acids. V gave up 2 bases and J gave up 1 base, with 12 bases separating them. Germline V gene data show CDR1 as LGHNA and CDR2 as YNFKEQ. The CDR3 here is CASSQISADSYEQYF. The CDR3 DNA is TGTGCCAGCAGCCAAATCTCAGCGGATTCCTACGAGCAGTACTTC.

This chain connects TRBV7-6 to TRBJ2-1, with D perhaps matching TRBD2 (6 bases). With 3 bases removed from V and 6 bases from J, the gap between germline ends came to 15 bases. The CDR3 extends over 15 amino acids. The germline gives CDR1 SGHVS, CDR2 FNYEAQ. CDR3 nucleotide sequence: TGTGCCAGCAGCTTGAGGGTGGGTAGCGGCAATGAGCAGTTCTTC. Translating it yields CASSLRVGSGNEQFF.

This chain connects TRBV4-1 to TRBJ1-1, with 8 bases fitting TRBD1. The germline V gene encodes CDR1 MGHRA and CDR2 YSYEKL. V lost 2 bases and J lost 0; bases outside the gene matches: 5. CDR3 size: 16 residues. The CDR3 DNA reads as TGCGCCAGCAGCCAAAGTGGGACAGGCATGAACACTGAAGCTTTCTTT. This codes for CASSQSGTGMNTEAFF.